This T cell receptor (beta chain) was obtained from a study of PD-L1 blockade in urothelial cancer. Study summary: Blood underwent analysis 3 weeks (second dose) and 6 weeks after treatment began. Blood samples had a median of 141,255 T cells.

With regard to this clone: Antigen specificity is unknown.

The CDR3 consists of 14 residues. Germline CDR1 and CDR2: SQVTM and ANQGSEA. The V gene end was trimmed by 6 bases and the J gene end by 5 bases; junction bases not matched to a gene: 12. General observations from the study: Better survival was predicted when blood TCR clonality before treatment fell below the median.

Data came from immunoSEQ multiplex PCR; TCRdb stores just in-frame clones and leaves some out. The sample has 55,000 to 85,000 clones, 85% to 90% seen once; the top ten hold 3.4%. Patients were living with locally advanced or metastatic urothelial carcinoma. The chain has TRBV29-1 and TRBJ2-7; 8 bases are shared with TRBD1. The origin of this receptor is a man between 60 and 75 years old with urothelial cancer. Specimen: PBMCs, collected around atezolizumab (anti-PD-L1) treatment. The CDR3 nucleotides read TGCAGCGTCATTGATGGGGCAGGGGGCGACGAGCAGTACTTC. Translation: CSVIDGAGGDEQYF.